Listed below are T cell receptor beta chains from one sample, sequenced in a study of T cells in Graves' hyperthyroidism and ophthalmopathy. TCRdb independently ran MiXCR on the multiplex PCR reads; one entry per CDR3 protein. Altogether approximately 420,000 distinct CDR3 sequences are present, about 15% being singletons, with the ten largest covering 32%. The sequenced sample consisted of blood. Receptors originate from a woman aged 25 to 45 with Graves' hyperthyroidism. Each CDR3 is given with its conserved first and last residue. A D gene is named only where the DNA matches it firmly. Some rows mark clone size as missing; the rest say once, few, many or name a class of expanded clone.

CDR3nt: TGTGCCAGCAGCTTAATGGTCGCGGGTGAGCAGTACTTC
CDR3aa: CASSLMVAGEQYF
abundance: many
d_gene: -
j_gene: TRBJ2-7
v_gene: TRBV7-3

CDR3nt: TGTGCCAGCAGACGCGGGACAGAACTCTACGAGCAGTACTTC
CDR3aa: CASRRGTELYEQYF
abundance: many
d_gene: -
j_gene: TRBJ2-7
v_gene: TRBV27

CDR3nt: TGTGCCAGCAGTTCCTCACTAGCGGGAGCTGATACGCAGTATTTT
CDR3aa: CASSSSLAGADTQYF
abundance: -
d_gene: TRBD2
j_gene: TRBJ2-3
v_gene: TRBV12-3/TRBV12-4

CDR3nt: TGTGCCAGCAGTTTTACTAGCGGGAGGGCCGGGCAGTACTTC
CDR3aa: CASSFTSGRAGQYF
abundance: -
d_gene: TRBD2
j_gene: TRBJ2-7
v_gene: TRBV28

CDR3nt: TGTGCCAGCAGTCCGGACAGTTTTGGCAATCAGCCCCAGCATTTT
CDR3aa: CASSPDSFGNQPQHF
abundance: many
d_gene: -
j_gene: TRBJ1-5
v_gene: TRBV28

CDR3nt: TGTGCCAGCAGTTCCGGGACGGCTGGAAACACCATATATTTT
CDR3aa: CASSSGTAGNTIYF
abundance: few
d_gene: -
j_gene: TRBJ1-3
v_gene: TRBV6-1

CDR3nt: TGTGCCAGCTCACCAACAGCGGTACCCACAGATACGCAGTATTTT
CDR3aa: CASSPTAVPTDTQYF
abundance: many
d_gene: -
j_gene: TRBJ2-3
v_gene: TRBV18

CDR3nt: TGCAGTGCTAGAGATCTCATCGGGAGTTCAGATACGCAGTATTTT
CDR3aa: CSARDLIGSSDTQYF
abundance: many
d_gene: -
j_gene: TRBJ2-3
v_gene: TRBV20-1

CDR3nt: TGTGCCAGCAGGACAGGGGTCGGGACTAGCGGCATCAGGCAGTACTTC
CDR3aa: CASRTGVGTSGIRQYF
abundance: many
d_gene: TRBD2
j_gene: TRBJ2-7
v_gene: TRBV6-1

CDR3nt: TGTGCCAGCAGTTTTGGGGGGCTAACCTCTGGGGCCAACGTCCTGACTTTC
CDR3aa: CASSFGGLTSGANVLTF
abundance: -
d_gene: -
j_gene: TRBJ2-6
v_gene: TRBV27

CDR3nt: TGTGCCAGCAGCTGGGACAGGTACACTGAAGCTTTCTTT
CDR3aa: CASSWDRYTEAFF
abundance: -
d_gene: TRBD1
j_gene: TRBJ1-1
v_gene: TRBV5-4

CDR3nt: TGTGCCAGCAGCTCCCGGGACAGGGATACAGATACGCAGTATTTT
CDR3aa: CASSSRDRDTDTQYF
abundance: -
d_gene: TRBD1
j_gene: TRBJ2-3
v_gene: TRBV7-9

CDR3nt: TGTGCCAGCAGCCAAGAGATTTACGAGCAGTACTTC
CDR3aa: CASSQEIYEQYF
abundance: -
d_gene: -
j_gene: TRBJ2-7
v_gene: TRBV3-1

CDR3nt: TGTGCCAGCAGCGACGACTGGGCGGAGCAGTTCTTC
CDR3aa: CASSDDWAEQFF
abundance: few
d_gene: -
j_gene: TRBJ2-1
v_gene: TRBV12-3/TRBV12-4

CDR3nt: TGTGCCAGCAGCCAAGATGGTCGGGAGACAGATACGCAGTATTTT
CDR3aa: CASSQDGRETDTQYF
abundance: few
d_gene: -
j_gene: TRBJ2-3
v_gene: TRBV3-1

CDR3nt: TGTGCCAGCAGCTTTGGGGTACAAGGCAATCAGCCCCAGCATTTT
CDR3aa: CASSFGVQGNQPQHF
abundance: many
d_gene: -
j_gene: TRBJ1-5
v_gene: TRBV7-8

CDR3nt: TGTGCCTCCCAACCGGGACAGGGGGCCTGGGGGAACACTGAAGCTTTCTTT
CDR3aa: CASQPGQGAWGNTEAFF
abundance: -
d_gene: TRBD1
j_gene: TRBJ1-1
v_gene: TRBV10-3

CDR3nt: TGTGCCAGCTCTCCTGCGGGGGAGTCGCAGCCCCAGCATTTT
CDR3aa: CASSPAGESQPQHF
abundance: many
d_gene: -
j_gene: TRBJ1-5
v_gene: TRBV6-1

CDR3nt: TGCGCCAGCAGCTTAGGACAGGCCTACAATGAGCAGTTCTTC
CDR3aa: CASSLGQAYNEQFF
abundance: few
d_gene: TRBD1
j_gene: TRBJ2-1
v_gene: TRBV5-1

CDR3nt: TGTGCCAGCACGCCACAGGGAATTGCTGAAGCTTTCTTT
CDR3aa: CASTPQGIAEAFF
abundance: many
d_gene: -
j_gene: TRBJ1-1
v_gene: TRBV27

CDR3nt: TGCAGTGGGCATGGGGGGACCTCTAGCACAGATACGCAGTATTTT
CDR3aa: CSGHGGTSSTDTQYF
abundance: -
d_gene: -
j_gene: TRBJ2-3
v_gene: TRBV20-1

CDR3nt: TGTGCCAGCAGCTCAGGACTAGATGACGAGCAGTACTTC
CDR3aa: CASSSGLDDEQYF
abundance: -
d_gene: TRBD2
j_gene: TRBJ2-7
v_gene: TRBV7-3

CDR3nt: TGTGCCAGCAGCGTCGGAGCGGGTAACCAAGAGACCCAGTACTTC
CDR3aa: CASSVGAGNQETQYF
abundance: few
d_gene: -
j_gene: TRBJ2-5
v_gene: TRBV9

CDR3nt: TGCGCCAGCCGACTAGCGGGTGGCCAGAAGGAGCAGTACTTC
CDR3aa: CASRLAGGQKEQYF
abundance: few
d_gene: TRBD2
j_gene: TRBJ2-7
v_gene: TRBV10-2

CDR3nt: TGTGCCAGCAGTCAGGGGGCGGGAGGACAACCCGGGGAGCTGTTTTTT
CDR3aa: CASSQGAGGQPGELFF
abundance: few
d_gene: -
j_gene: TRBJ2-2
v_gene: TRBV5-6

CDR3nt: TGCAGTGCTAGACCAGGTCGGGAGCAGTACTTC
CDR3aa: CSARPGREQYF
abundance: many
d_gene: -
j_gene: TRBJ2-7
v_gene: TRBV20-1

CDR3nt: TGTGCCAGCTGCGCCGGGACTAGCGGTACCGGGGAGCTGTTTTTT
CDR3aa: CASCAGTSGTGELFF
abundance: few
d_gene: TRBD2
j_gene: TRBJ2-2
v_gene: TRBV9

CDR3nt: TGTGCCAGCAATCGTCGCGGCACTGAAGCTTTCTTT
CDR3aa: CASNRRGTEAFF
abundance: many
d_gene: -
j_gene: TRBJ1-1
v_gene: TRBV28

CDR3nt: TGTGCCTGGAGCGTAGTTAGGGGGGTCAACGAGCAGTACTTC
CDR3aa: CAWSVVRGVNEQYF
abundance: many
d_gene: -
j_gene: TRBJ2-7
v_gene: TRBV30

CDR3nt: TGCAGCGTTGAAGATGGGGACAGGCGACAATACACAGATACGCAGTATTTT
CDR3aa: CSVEDGDRRQYTDTQYF
abundance: many
d_gene: TRBD1
j_gene: TRBJ2-3
v_gene: TRBV29-1

CDR3nt: TGTGCCAGCAGTTACAGGGACAATCAGCCCCAGCATTTT
CDR3aa: CASSYRDNQPQHF
abundance: few
d_gene: -
j_gene: TRBJ1-5
v_gene: TRBV28

CDR3nt: TGTGCCTGGAGTGTAGCGGTACGACTGAACACTGAAGCTTTCTTT
CDR3aa: CAWSVAVRLNTEAFF
abundance: many
d_gene: -
j_gene: TRBJ1-1
v_gene: TRBV30

CDR3nt: TGTGCCAGCAGCGCGAACTCAGGGACAAGCTCTGGAAACACCATATATTTT
CDR3aa: CASSANSGTSSGNTIYF
abundance: -
d_gene: -
j_gene: TRBJ1-3
v_gene: TRBV9

CDR3nt: TGTGCCTGGACAGGGGTGTCAAAAGATACGCAGTATTTT
CDR3aa: CAWTGVSKDTQYF
abundance: many
d_gene: -
j_gene: TRBJ2-3
v_gene: TRBV30

CDR3nt: TGTGCCAGTGGTACGGGACTAGCGGGAGTGGGGAGCTCCTACAATGAGCAGTTCTTC
CDR3aa: CASGTGLAGVGSSYNEQFF
abundance: -
d_gene: TRBD2
j_gene: TRBJ2-1
v_gene: TRBV19

CDR3nt: TGTGCCAGCAGTTACTCGGAGCTTCGGGGAGGGAACGAGCAGTACTTC
CDR3aa: CASSYSELRGGNEQYF
abundance: many
d_gene: TRBD2
j_gene: TRBJ2-7
v_gene: TRBV6-5

CDR3nt: TGTGCCAGCAGTTCAAACAGGGTGATGGGCTACGAGCAGTACTTC
CDR3aa: CASSSNRVMGYEQYF
abundance: -
d_gene: -
j_gene: TRBJ2-7
v_gene: TRBV27